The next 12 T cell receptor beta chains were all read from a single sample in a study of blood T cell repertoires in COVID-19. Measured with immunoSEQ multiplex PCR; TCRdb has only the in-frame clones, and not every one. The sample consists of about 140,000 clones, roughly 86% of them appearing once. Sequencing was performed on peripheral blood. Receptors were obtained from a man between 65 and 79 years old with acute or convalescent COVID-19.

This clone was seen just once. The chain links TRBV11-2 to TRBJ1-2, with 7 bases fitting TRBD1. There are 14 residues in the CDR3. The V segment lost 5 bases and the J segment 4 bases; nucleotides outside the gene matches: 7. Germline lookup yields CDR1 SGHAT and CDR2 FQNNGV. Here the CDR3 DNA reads TGTGCCAGCAGCCATAAGACAGGGAGCTATGGCTACACCTTC. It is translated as CASSHKTGSYGYTF.

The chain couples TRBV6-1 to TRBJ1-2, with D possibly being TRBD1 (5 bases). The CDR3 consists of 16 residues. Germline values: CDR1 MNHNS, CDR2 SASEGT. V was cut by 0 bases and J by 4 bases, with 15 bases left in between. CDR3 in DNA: TGTGCCAGCAGTGAAGCTTACGGACAAGCCTTCTATGGCTACACCTTC. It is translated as CASSEAYGQAFYGYTF.

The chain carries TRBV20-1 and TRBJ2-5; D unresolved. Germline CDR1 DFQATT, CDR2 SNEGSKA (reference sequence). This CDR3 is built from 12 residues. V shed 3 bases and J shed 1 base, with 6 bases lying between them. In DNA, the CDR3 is TGCAGTGCTAGTAACAGCCAAGAGACCCAGTACTTC. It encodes CSASNSQETQYF.

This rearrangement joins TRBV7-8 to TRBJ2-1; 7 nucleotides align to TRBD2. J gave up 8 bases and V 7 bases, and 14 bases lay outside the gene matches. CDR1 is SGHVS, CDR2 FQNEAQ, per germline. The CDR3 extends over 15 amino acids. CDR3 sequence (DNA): TGTGCCAGCACCTCCAGGCGGGAGTTGAGCGATGAGCAGTTCTTC. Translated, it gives CASTSRRELSDEQFF.

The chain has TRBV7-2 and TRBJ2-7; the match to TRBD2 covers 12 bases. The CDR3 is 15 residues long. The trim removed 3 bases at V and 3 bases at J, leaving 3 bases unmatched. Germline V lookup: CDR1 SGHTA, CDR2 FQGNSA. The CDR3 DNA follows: TGTGCCAGCAGCTTTCCGGGACTAGCGGGCTACGAGCAGTACTTC. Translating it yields CASSFPGLAGYEQYF.

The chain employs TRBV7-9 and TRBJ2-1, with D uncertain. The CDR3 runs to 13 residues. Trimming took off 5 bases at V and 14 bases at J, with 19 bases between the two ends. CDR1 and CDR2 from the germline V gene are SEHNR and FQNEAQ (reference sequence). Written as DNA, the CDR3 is TGTGCCAGCAGCGCGAGTTCTGGAGCGCCGAAGTTCTTC. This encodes CASSASSGAPKFF.

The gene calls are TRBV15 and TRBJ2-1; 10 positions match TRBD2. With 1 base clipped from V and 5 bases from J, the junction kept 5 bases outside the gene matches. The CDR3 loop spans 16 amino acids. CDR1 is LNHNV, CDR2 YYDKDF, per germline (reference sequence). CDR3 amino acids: CATSRGGTSEHNEQFF. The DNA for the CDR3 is TGTGCCACCAGCAGAGGGGGGACTAGCGAACACAATGAGCAGTTCTTC.

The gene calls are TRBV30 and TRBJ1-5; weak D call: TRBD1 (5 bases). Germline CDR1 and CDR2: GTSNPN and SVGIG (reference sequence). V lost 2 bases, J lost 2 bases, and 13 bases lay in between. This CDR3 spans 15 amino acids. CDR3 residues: CAWSIGAAGNQPQHF. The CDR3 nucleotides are TGTGCCTGGAGTATAGGGGCGGCGGGCAATCAGCCCCAGCATTTT.

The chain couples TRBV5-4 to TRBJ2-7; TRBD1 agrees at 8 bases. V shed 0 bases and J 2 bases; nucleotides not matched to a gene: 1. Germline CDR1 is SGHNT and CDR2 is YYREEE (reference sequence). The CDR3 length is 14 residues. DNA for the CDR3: TGTGCCAGCAGCTTGGACAGGGGGACCTACGAGCAGTACTTC. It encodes CASSLDRGTYEQYF.

CDR3 region: CASSGTYYEQYF. The CDR3 nucleotides are TGTGCCAGCAGTGGGACTTACTACGAGCAGTACTTC. The chain is built from TRBV6-6 and TRBJ2-7; D might be TRBD2 (6 bases). Trimming took 5 bases from V and 3 from J, leaving 8 bases between them. The CDR3 is 12 amino acids. The germline V gene encodes CDR1 MNHNY and CDR2 SVGAGI (reference sequence).

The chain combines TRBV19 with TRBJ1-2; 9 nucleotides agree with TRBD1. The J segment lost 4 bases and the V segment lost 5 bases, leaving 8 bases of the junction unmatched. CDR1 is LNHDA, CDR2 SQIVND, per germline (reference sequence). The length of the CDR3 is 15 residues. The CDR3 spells CASSPLQGAGYGYTF. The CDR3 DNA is TGTGCCAGTAGTCCATTACAGGGGGCGGGCTATGGCTACACCTTC. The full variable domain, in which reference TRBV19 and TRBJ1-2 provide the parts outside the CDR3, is DGGITQSPKYLFRKEGQNVTLSCEQNLNHDAMYWYRQDPGQGLRLIYYSQIVNDFQKGDIAEGYSVSREKKESFPLTVTSAQKNPTAFYLCASSPLQGAGYGYTFGSGTRLTVV.

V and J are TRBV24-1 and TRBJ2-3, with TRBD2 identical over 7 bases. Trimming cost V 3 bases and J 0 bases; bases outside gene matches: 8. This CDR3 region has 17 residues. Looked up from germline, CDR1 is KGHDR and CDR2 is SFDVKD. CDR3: CATSDPSGWTSTDTQYF. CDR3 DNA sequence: TGTGCCACCAGTGATCCTAGCGGATGGACTAGCACAGATACGCAGTATTTT.